These 18 T cell receptor beta chains share one sample of origin, sequenced in a study of tissue T cells after allogeneic stem cell transplantation. Only in-frame clones appear in the TCRdb table, and some are missing; sequencing was by immunoSEQ multiplex PCR. The sample has over a thousand clones; around 76% are singletons. Sequencing was performed on spleen tissue, taken at autopsy. The receptors come from a male patient at least 60 years old with steroid-refractory graft-versus-host disease after an allogeneic stem cell transplant. Certain T cells may be donor cells from the graft.

The chain combines TRBV14 with TRBJ2-7; a possible D gene is TRBD1 (6 bases). V lost 4 bases to trimming and J lost 3 bases, with 13 bases between them. CDR3 length: 14 amino acids. The germline CDR1 and CDR2 sequences are SGHDN and FVKESK. CDR3 coding DNA: TGTGCCAGCAGCCCGGACAGTTTCTTCTACGAGCAGTACTTC. Its protein is CASSPDSFFYEQYF.

The genes are TRBV11-1 and TRBJ1-1, with TRBD1 identical over 10 bases. Germline V gene data show CDR1 as SGHAT and CDR2 as FQDESV (reference sequence). The CDR3 length is 13 residues. The V segment lost 4 bases and the J segment 8 bases; nucleotides outside the gene matches: 4. In nucleotides, the CDR3 is TGTGCCAGCAGCTCGCGGGACAGGGGAGAAGCTTTCTTT. Residues: CASSSRDRGEAFF.

Points on this clone: This likely reflects a read error, since a far larger clone is one base away. This sample also contains other DNA sequences that code for the same CDR3. CDR3 coding DNA: TGCGCCCGCAGCTTGGGGGCCGGGGGGGGAGAGACCCAGTACTTC. This codes for CARSLGAGGGETQYF. This chain links TRBV5-6 with TRBJ2-5; TRBD2 matches at 8 bases. The germline V gene has CDR1 SGHDT and CDR2 YYEEEE. The CDR3 consists of 15 residues.

The table lists this clone with a few counts. One end of the junction does not line up with germline, which may come from a read error. Other DNA sequences in this specimen translate into the identical CDR3. V usage is TRBV5-6 and J usage is TRBJ2-5, with 8 bases lining up with TRBD2. This CDR3 has 15 residues. Germline-derived CDR1 and CDR2 are SGHDT and YYEEEE. CDR3 nucleotides: TGCGCCCGCCGCGTGGGGGCCGGGGGGGGAGAGACCCAGTACTTC. Protein: CARRVGAGGGETQYF.

The J gene is TRBJ1-2, the V gene TRBV4-3; D is uncertain. Germline values: CDR1 LGHNA, CDR2 YSLEER. This CDR3 has 12 residues. V was cut by 3 bases and J by 4 bases, with 6 bases left in between. The CDR3 DNA reads TGCGCCAGCAGCCATGAACTCTATGGCTACACCTTC. Amino acids: CASSHELYGYTF.

V is TRBV27 and J is TRBJ2-6; the match to TRBD1 covers 10 bases. J gave up 0 bases and V 5 bases, and 7 bases lay outside the gene matches. This CDR3 spans 18 amino acids. The germline CDR1 and CDR2 sequences are MNHEY and SMNVEV (reference sequence). The CDR3 loop reads CASSPRTGGISGANVLTF. The CDR3, as DNA: TGTGCCAGCAGTCCTAGGACAGGGGGGATCTCTGGGGCCAACGTCCTGACTTTC.

The chain couples TRBV12-3 or TRBV12-4 to TRBJ1-1, with 8 nucleotides matching TRBD1. This CDR3 has 12 amino acids. Losses at the gene ends were 6 bases for V and 5 bases for J; bases not matched to a gene: 2. The CDR3 is CASSRTGTEAFF. The CDR3, as DNA: TGTGCCAGCAGCCGGACAGGGACTGAAGCTTTCTTT.

This chain connects TRBV10-3 to TRBJ1-2; 9 bases are shared with TRBD1. V lost 2 bases and J lost 5; bases outside the gene matches: 6. CDR1 and CDR2 from the germline V gene are ENHRY and SYGVKD. The CDR3 is made up of 15 amino acids. The CDR3 DNA reads as TGTGCCATCAGTGAGCAACAGGGGGCGACGTATGGCTACACCTTC. This translates into CAISEQQGATYGYTF.

About this clone itself: One end of the junction varies from germline; a read error may be responsible. The chain is built from TRBV6-6 and TRBJ1-5; D call uncertain. CDR1 is MNHNY, CDR2 SVGAGI, per germline (reference sequence). The CDR3 runs 13 residues. This chain's CDR3 is CASSPSGKQPQHF. CDR3 nucleotide sequence: TGTGCCAGCAGTCCGTCCGGCAAACAGCCCCAGCATTTT.

The V and J genes are TRBV4-3 and TRBJ1-1; tentative D call: TRBD1 (6 bases). V dropped 1 base and J dropped 7 bases, with 16 bases sitting between them. CDR3 size: 15 residues. Germline lookup yields CDR1 LGHNA and CDR2 YSLEER. For the CDR3, the DNA is TGCGCCAGCAGCCAAGTGACCGGGACAAGAATTGAAGCTTTCTTT. Encoded protein: CASSQVTGTRIEAFF.

This clone is large (0.1 to 1%). V gene TRBV27 combines with J gene TRBJ2-5; D gene ambiguous. The V end lost 3 bases, the J end lost 0 bases, and 5 bases lay between the germline ends. This CDR3 is built from 13 residues. CDR1 MNHEY and CDR2 SMNVEV come from the germline V gene (reference sequence). The CDR3 region has the DNA TGTGCCAGCAGTTTTGGATACCAAGAGACCCAGTACTTC. Its translation: CASSFGYQETQYF.

V is TRBV5-6 and J is TRBJ1-6; D call uncertain. Trimming shortened V by 5 bases and J by 6 bases, and 15 bases separated the two germline ends. The V gene's germline CDR1 is SGHDT and CDR2 YYEEEE. The CDR3 has 15 residues. In DNA, the CDR3 is TGTGCCAGCAGATTCCAGGTGCAGACTAATTCACCCCTCCACTTT. Its protein product is CASRFQVQTNSPLHF.

The rearrangement links TRBV9 to TRBJ2-5; D may be TRBD1 or TRBD2 (5 bases each). The CDR3 has 13 amino acids. V lost 6 bases, J lost 5 bases, and 14 bases lay in between. Germline V gene sequence: CDR1 SGDLS, CDR2 YYNGEE. The CDR3 DNA reads TGTGCCAGCAATCGTGGGGGATTCGAGACCCAGTACTTC. Protein: CASNRGGFETQYF.

CDR3 in amino acids: CASRTGLAGTGELFF. CDR3 sequence (DNA): TGTGCCAGCAGGACTGGACTAGCGGGCACCGGGGAGCTGTTTTTT. The chain uses TRBV5-6 and TRBJ2-2, with TRBD2 matching 11 bases. CDR1 is SGHDT and CDR2 is YYEEEE in the germline V gene. This CDR3 is 15 amino acids long. Trimming at V came to 5 bases and at J to 4 bases, leaving 4 bases not matched to a gene.

The chain has TRBV9 and TRBJ1-5; 9 bases align to TRBD1. The CDR3 consists of 17 residues. Unmatched junction bases numbered 12, after V lost 4 bases and J lost 4 bases. The germline CDR1 and CDR2 sequences are SGDLS and YYNGEE. CDR3 residues: CASSHQRGTGNNQPQHF. As DNA, the CDR3 is TGTGCCAGCAGCCACCAGAGAGGGACAGGGAATAATCAGCCCCAGCATTTT.

V usage is TRBV6-2 or TRBV6-3 and J usage is TRBJ1-5, with D unresolved. The CDR3 has 11 amino acids. Germline-derived CDR1 and CDR2 are MNHEY and SVGEGT. Trimming pared 2 bases from V and 9 bases from J, leaving 5 bases between. The CDR3 region is CASSYPGPQHF. The CDR3 nucleotides read TGTGCCAGCAGTTACCCGGGGCCCCAGCATTTT.

About this clone: A read error may account for a junction end that differs from germline. This rearrangement joins TRBV12-3 or TRBV12-4 to TRBJ2-6; D is unresolved. The CDR3 consists of 13 residues. CDR3 in amino acids: CASRLAGANVLTF. The CDR3 DNA is TGTGCCAGCAGATTAGCTGGGGCCAACGTCCTGACTTTC.

This clone ranks as large. The V call is TRBV4-1, the J call TRBJ1-5, with a possible D match to TRBD1 (5 bases). The CDR3 contains 19 residues. Trimming stripped 4 bases from V and 0 bases from J, with 22 bases between. The germline gives CDR1 MGHRA, CDR2 YSYEKL. The CDR3 sequence is CASSPAPGPLDHSNQPQHF. Written as DNA, the CDR3 is TGCGCCAGCAGCCCGGCGCCGGGACCTTTGGATCATAGCAATCAGCCCCAGCATTTT.